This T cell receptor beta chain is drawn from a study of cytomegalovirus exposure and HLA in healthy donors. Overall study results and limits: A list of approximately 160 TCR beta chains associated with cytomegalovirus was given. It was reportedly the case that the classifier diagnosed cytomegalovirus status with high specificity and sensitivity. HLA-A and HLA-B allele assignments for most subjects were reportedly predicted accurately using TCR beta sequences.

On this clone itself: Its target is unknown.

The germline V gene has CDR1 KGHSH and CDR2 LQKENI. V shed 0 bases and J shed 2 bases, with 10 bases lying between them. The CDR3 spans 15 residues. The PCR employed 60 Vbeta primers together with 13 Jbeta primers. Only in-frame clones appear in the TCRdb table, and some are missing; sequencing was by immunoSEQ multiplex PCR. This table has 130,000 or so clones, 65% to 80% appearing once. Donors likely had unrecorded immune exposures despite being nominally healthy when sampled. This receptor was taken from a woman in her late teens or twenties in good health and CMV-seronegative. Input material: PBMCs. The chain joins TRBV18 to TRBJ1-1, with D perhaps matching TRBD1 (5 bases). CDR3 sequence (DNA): TGTGCCAGCTCACCACCGACAGCAATCAACACTGAAGCTTTCTTT. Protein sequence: CASSPPTAINTEAFF. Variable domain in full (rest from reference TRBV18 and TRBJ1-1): NAGVMQNPRHLVRRRGQEARLRCSPMKGHSHVYWYRQLPEEGLKFMVYLQKENIIDESGMPKERFSAEFPKEGPSILRIQQVVRGDSAAYFCASSPPTAINTEAFFGQGTRLTVV.